Presented here are 8 T cell receptor beta chains from one specimen sequenced in a study of technical replicates of blood from several donors. TCRdb keeps only in-frame clones here, not all; method: immunoSEQ multiplex PCR. In the table there are approximately 75,000 clones, around 97% of which are singletons. The sample taken for sequencing was T cells isolated from PBMCs. These receptors were taken from a human donor in good health.

The chain employs TRBV28 and TRBJ2-7; D might be TRBD1 (6 bases). The V gene lost 8 bases and the J gene lost 0 bases, with 11 bases spanning the gap. The CDR3 sequence is 13 residues long. The germline V gene encodes CDR1 MDHEN and CDR2 SYDVKM. The CDR3 nucleotides are TGTGCCAGCCGAACAGGGAGCTCCTACGAGCAGTACTTC. Its translation is CASRTGSSYEQYF.

This clone showed up just once. The same CDR3 also results from other DNA sequences found in this sample. This CDR3 is CASSLDRANEQYF. DNA for the CDR3: TGTGCCAGCAGTTTGGACAGGGCTAACGAGCAGTACTTC. V and J are TRBV27 and TRBJ2-7; TRBD1 aligns across 8 bases. V dropped 3 bases and J dropped 5; count of bases not matched to a gene: 3. The CDR3 length is 13 residues. Looked up from germline, CDR1 is MNHEY and CDR2 is SMNVEV (reference sequence).

The V call is TRBV6-1, the J call TRBJ2-7; TRBD1 aligns across 8 bases. V shed 2 bases, J shed 3 bases, and the junction held 9 bases outside the gene matches. The CDR3 runs to 16 residues. The germline V gene encodes CDR1 MNHNS and CDR2 SASEGT. The CDR3 sequence: CASSESPTGAIYEQYF. In DNA, the CDR3 is TGTGCCAGCAGTGAAAGTCCGACAGGGGCGATCTACGAGCAGTACTTC.

The genes are TRBV20-1 and TRBJ1-2; TRBD1 is a possible D gene (5 bases). The CDR3 covers 11 residues. The germline V gene has CDR1 DFQATT and CDR2 SNEGSKA (reference sequence). V was pared by 6 bases and J by 4 bases, with 9 bases between. The CDR3 coding sequence is TGCAGTGCGCAAGACAGCTATGGCTACACCTTC. Protein sequence: CSAQDSYGYTF.

V and J are TRBV4-1 and TRBJ2-7, with D possibly TRBD2 on 5 matching bases. V was shortened by 0 bases and J by 4 bases, with 22 bases between the two germline ends. Germline V CDR1 and CDR2: MGHRA, YSYEKL. The CDR3 spans 18 residues. The CDR3 DNA reads TGCGCCAGCAGCCAAGATTCCACAGACCGGTGGAGAGGGTACGAGCAGTACTTC. The encoded protein is CASSQDSTDRWRGYEQYF.

The CDR3 protein is CASSYAPQDLMGPQETQYF. The CDR3, as DNA: TGCGCCAGCAGCTACGCGCCACAGGATTTAATGGGTCCGCAAGAGACCCAGTACTTC. The chain uses TRBV5-1 and TRBJ2-5; perhaps TRBD1 as D (5 bases). The CDR3 runs to 19 residues. V lost 3 bases and J lost 2, with 26 bases in between. Germline values: CDR1 SGHRS, CDR2 YFSETQ.

The rearrangement uses TRBV18 and TRBJ2-5, with TRBD2 identical over 13 bases. The CDR3 has 17 residues. The germline V gene encodes CDR1 KGHSH and CDR2 LQKENI. The V segment lost 0 bases and the J segment 7 bases; nucleotides outside the gene matches: 8. CDR3 nucleotide sequence: TGTGCCAGCTCACCACCGACGGGACTAGCGGGGATGGTGACCCAGTACTTC. It encodes CASSPPTGLAGMVTQYF.

The CDR3 here is CASSSGGLGEQYF. CDR3 DNA sequence: TGTGCCAGCAGCTCAGGGGGTCTTGGCGAGCAGTACTTC. The chain joins TRBV7-8 to TRBJ2-7; 7 positions agree with TRBD1. Germline CDR1 is SGHVS and CDR2 is FQNEAQ. Trimming took 4 bases from V and 6 from J; bases not matched to a gene: 6. The CDR3 has 13 amino acids.